This T cell receptor (beta chain) was identified during a study of T cell changes during pregnancy in multiple sclerosis. CDR1 and CDR2 from the germline V gene are ENHRY and SYGVKD. The V segment lost 8 bases and the J segment 5 bases; nucleotides outside the gene matches: 5. The CDR3 is made up of 12 amino acids. The repertoire was sequenced with immunoSEQ multiplex PCR; TCRdb's copy has only in-frame clones and lacks some. Of about 79,000 clones listed, 85% to 95% are singletons. The chain joins TRBV10-3 to TRBJ2-7, with TRBD1 matching over 8 bases. Sequences were derived from CD4+ T cells from peripheral blood mononuclear cells, sampled in the second trimester of pregnancy. This clonotype was obtained from a female donor with multiple sclerosis, enrolled in a pregnancy study. CDR3 sequence (DNA): TGTGCCATCTCCGACAGGGGAAACGAGCAGTACTTC. It codes for CAISDRGNEQYF.